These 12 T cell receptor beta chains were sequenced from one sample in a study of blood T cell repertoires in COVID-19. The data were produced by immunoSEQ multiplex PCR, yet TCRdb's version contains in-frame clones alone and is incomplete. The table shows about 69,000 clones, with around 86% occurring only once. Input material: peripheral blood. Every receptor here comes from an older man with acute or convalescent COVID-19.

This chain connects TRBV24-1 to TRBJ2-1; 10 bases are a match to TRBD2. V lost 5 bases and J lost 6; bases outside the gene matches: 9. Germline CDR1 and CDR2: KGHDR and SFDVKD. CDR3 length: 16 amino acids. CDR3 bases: TGTGCCACCAGTGCGTATCTAGCGGGAGCTATCAATGAGCAGTTCTTC. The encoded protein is CATSAYLAGAINEQFF.

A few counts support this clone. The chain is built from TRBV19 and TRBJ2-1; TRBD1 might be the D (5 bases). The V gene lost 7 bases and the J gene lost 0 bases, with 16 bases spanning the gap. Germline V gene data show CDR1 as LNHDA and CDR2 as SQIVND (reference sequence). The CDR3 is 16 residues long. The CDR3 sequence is CASTPRGGSSYNEQFF. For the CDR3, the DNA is TGTGCCAGTACCCCAAGGGGTGGCAGCTCCTACAATGAGCAGTTCTTC.

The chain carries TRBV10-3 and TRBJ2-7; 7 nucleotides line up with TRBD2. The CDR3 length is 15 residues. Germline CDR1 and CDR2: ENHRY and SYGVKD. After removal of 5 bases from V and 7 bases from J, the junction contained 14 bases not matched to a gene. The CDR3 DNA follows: TGTGCCATCAGTTTAGCGGGCGCGGGTTGGGGAGAGCAGTACTTC. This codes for CAISLAGAGWGEQYF.

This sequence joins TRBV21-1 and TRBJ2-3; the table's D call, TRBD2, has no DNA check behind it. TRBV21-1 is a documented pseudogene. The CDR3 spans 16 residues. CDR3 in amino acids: CASSKRRETSTDTQYF. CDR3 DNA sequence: TGTGCCAGCAGCAAAAGGCGGGAGACGAGCACAGATACGCAGTATTTT.

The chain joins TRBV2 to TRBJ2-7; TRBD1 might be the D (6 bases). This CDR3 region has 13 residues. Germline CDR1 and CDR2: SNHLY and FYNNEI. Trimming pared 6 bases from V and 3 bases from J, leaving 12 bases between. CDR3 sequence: CASRGAPHYEQYF. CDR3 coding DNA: TGTGCCAGCAGGGGGGCTCCACACTACGAGCAGTACTTC.

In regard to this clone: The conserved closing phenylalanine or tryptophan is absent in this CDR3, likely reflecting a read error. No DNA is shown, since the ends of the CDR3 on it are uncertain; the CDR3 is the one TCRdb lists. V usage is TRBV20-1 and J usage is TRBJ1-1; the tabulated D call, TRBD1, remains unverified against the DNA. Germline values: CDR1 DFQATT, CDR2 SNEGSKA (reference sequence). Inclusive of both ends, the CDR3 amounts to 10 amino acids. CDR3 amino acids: CSARAPGQLL.

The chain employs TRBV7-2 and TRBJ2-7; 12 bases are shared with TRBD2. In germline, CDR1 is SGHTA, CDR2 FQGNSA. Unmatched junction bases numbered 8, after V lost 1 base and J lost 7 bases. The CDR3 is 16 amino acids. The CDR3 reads CASSLGASGRAREQYF. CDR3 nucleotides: TGTGCCAGCAGCTTAGGGGCTAGCGGGAGGGCAAGAGAGCAGTACTTC.

As DNA, the CDR3 is TGCGCCAGCAGCCAAGAATGGGGACAGGGAGGTCAGCCCCAGCATTTT. It yields the protein CASSQEWGQGGQPQHF. The chain couples TRBV4-3 to TRBJ1-5; 9 bases agree with TRBD1. The length of the CDR3 is 16 residues. V lost 0 bases to trimming and J lost 6 bases; unmatched junction nucleotides: 6. CDR1 and CDR2 (germline): LGHNA, YSLEER.

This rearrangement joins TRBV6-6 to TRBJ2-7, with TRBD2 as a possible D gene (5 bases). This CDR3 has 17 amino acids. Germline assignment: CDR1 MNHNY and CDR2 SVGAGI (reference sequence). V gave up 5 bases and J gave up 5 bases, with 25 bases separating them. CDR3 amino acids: CASSQRRTVGRLHEQYF. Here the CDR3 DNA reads TGTGCCAGCAGTCAAAGGAGGACGGTCGGTAGACTCCACGAGCAGTACTTC.

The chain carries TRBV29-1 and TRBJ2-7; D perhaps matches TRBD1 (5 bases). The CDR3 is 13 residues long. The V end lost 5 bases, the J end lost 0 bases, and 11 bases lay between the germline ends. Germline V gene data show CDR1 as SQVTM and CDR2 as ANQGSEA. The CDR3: CSVNQGFSYEQYF. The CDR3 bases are TGCAGCGTTAATCAGGGATTCTCCTACGAGCAGTACTTC.

This CDR3 reads CASSLNGQGEQFF. CDR3 DNA: TGCGCCAGCAGCTTGAACGGACAGGGAGAGCAGTTCTTC. V gene TRBV5-1 combines with J gene TRBJ2-1, with 8 nucleotides matching TRBD1. V lost 1 base to trimming and J lost 10 bases; unmatched junction nucleotides: 4. In germline, CDR1 is SGHRS, CDR2 YFSETQ. This CDR3 region has 13 residues.

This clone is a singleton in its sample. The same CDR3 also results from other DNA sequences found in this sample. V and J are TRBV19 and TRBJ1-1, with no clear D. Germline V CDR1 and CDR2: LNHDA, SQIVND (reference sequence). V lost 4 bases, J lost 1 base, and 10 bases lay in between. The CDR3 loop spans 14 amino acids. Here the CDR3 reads CASSTRQGNTEAFF. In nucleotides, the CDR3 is TGTGCCAGTAGTACGCGACAAGGGAACACTGAAGCTTTCTTT.